A selection of T cell receptor beta chains follows, all from one sample in a study of graft-versus-host responses after intestinal transplantation. TCRdb's table, derived via immunoSEQ multiplex PCR, lists solely in-frame clones and lacks some. The sample consists of approximately 13,000 clones, around 40% of them appearing once. The source material was alloreactive CD8+ T cells from a mixed lymphocyte reaction culture, sampled before intestinal transplant. The source of these receptors is a human patient who received an intestinal transplant. CDR3s include the opening cysteine and the closing phenylalanine or tryptophan. A D gene is named only where the DNA matches it firmly. Clone size is not always given. Where it is, it says once, few, many or a class for expanded clones.

TRBD2	few	TRBJ2-1	TRBV27	TGTGCCAGTAGACTAGCGGGGGGCCATGGGCGGGAATACGATGAGCAGTTCTTC	CASRLAGGHGREYDEQFF
.	.	TRBJ1-1	TRBV7-9	TGTGCCAGCAGCTCCCCCCAGGAGGCGCTAGAAGCTTTCTTT	CASSSPQEALEAFF
.	once	TRBJ2-3	TRBV6-5	TGTGCCAGCAGTTATGCTGCAGCAGGCACAGATACGCAGTATTTT	CASSYAAAGTDTQYF
.	.	TRBJ1-2	TRBV21-1	TGTGCCATCGCAGATGAAGACAGGGCACCCGCCTATGGCTACACCTTC	CAIADEDRAPAYGYTF
.	.	TRBJ2-7	TRBV4-1	TGCGCCAGCAGCCAGTGGGGGGCCTACGAGCAGTACTTC	CASSQWGAYEQYF
TRBD2	.	TRBJ2-1	TRBV15	TGTGCCACCAGCAGAGATGGGGGGGCCTACAATGAGCAGTTCTTC	CATSRDGGAYNEQFF
.	few	TRBJ2-1	TRBV6-6	TGTGCCAGCAGTTACGTCGAAAATGAGCAGTTCTTC	CASSYVENEQFF
.	few	TRBJ2-7	TRBV5-6	TGTGCCAGCAGCTTCGGGCGCCCCTACGAGCAGTACTTC	CASSFGRPYEQYF
TRBD2	.	TRBJ2-2	TRBV27	TGTGCCAGCAGTTGGGGGGGACCCGGGGAGCTGTTTTTT	CASSWGGPGELFF
.	.	TRBJ2-3	TRBV21-1	TGTGCCAGCAGCAAAGAGCCAGGGACTAGCACAGATACGCAGTATTTT	CASSKEPGTSTDTQYF
.	medium-sized	TRBJ1-1	TRBV19	TGTGCCAGTAGTATATCGGGAATTACGGACCGTATGAACACTGAAGCTTTCTTT	CASSISGITDRMNTEAFF
TRBD1	few	TRBJ1-5	TRBV6-1	TGTGCCAGCAGTCGTACAGGGGTGCCCCAGCATTTT	CASSRTGVPQHF
.	few	TRBJ1-4	TRBV20-1	TGCAGTGCTAGACACCAAGGGTTCGGGTTTTTT	CSARHQGFGFF
.	few	TRBJ2-5	TRBV2	TGTGCCAGCAGCCCGGAGACCCAGTACTTC	CASSPETQYF
.	once	TRBJ1-4	TRBV5-1	TGCGCCAGCAGCTTAATAGGGGGTCAGGATGAAAAACTGTTTTTT	CASSLIGGQDEKLFF
.	.	TRBJ1-2	TRBV6-6	TGTGCCAGCAGTTACTCAGGCGAAACCTATGGCTACACCTTC	CASSYSGETYGYTF
TRBD2	.	TRBJ2-3	TRBV9	TGTGCCAGCAGCCCCAGACTAGCGGGGGCCTCCCTCACAGATACGCAGTATTTT	CASSPRLAGASLTDTQYF
.	medium-sized	TRBJ2-7	TRBV7-9	TGTGCCAGCAGCTTAGCGGAACCCTACGAGCAGTACTTC	CASSLAEPYEQYF
TRBD2	.	TRBJ2-1	TRBV29-1	TGCAGCGTTGAAGGGCGGGGGACCTACAATGAGCAGTTCTTC	CSVEGRGTYNEQFF
.	few	TRBJ1-1	TRBV6-1	TGTGCCAGCAACCACGGTCCTAACACTGAAGCTTTCTTT	CASNHGPNTEAFF
.	few	TRBJ1-1	TRBV19	TGTGCCAGTAGGAGGGGAATGAGTGAAGCTTTCTTT	CASRRGMSEAFF
TRBD1	.	TRBJ2-1	TRBV6-4	TGTGCCAGCAGTGAAGGGACAGGAGGGAATGAGCAGTTCTTC	CASSEGTGGNEQFF
TRBD2	few	TRBJ2-7	TRBV29-1	TGCAGCGTTAGCGGGGGGACGTACGAGCAGTACTTC	CSVSGGTYEQYF
.	few	TRBJ2-7	TRBV9	TGTGCCAGCAGCGTACGGAGACCCAGTAAGTACTTC	CASSVRRPSKYF
.	.	TRBJ2-7	TRBV5-4	TGTGCCAGCAGCCCTAGGGGTTCCTACGAGCAGTACTTC	CASSPRGSYEQYF
.	few	TRBJ2-1	TRBV2	TGTGCCAGCAGCCCCGGGACCCAGCAGTTCTTC	CASSPGTQQFF
.	.	TRBJ1-3	TRBV5-4	TGTGCCAGCAGCTTAGGCCCGGGAAACACCATATATTTT	CASSLGPGNTIYF
.	few	TRBJ1-5	TRBV5-1	TGCGCCAGCAGCCGTAACAGGGAGGCGAGCAATCAGCCCCAGCATTTT	CASSRNREASNQPQHF
.	.	TRBJ2-3	TRBV27	TGTGCCAGCGCCAAGGGGACAGATACGCAGTATTTT	CASAKGTDTQYF
TRBD2	.	TRBJ2-3	TRBV4-1	TGCGCCAGCAGCCAAGAGGGACTAGGTAGCACAGATACGCAGTATTTT	CASSQEGLGSTDTQYF
TRBD1	few	TRBJ1-1	TRBV5-1	TGCGCCAGCAGCCCTGGGACAGGGGGGATCATGAACACTGAAGCTTTCTTT	CASSPGTGGIMNTEAFF
.	.	TRBJ2-7	TRBV4-1	TGCGCCAGCAGCCAAGTTGCCAGCCGCTCCTACGAGCAGTACTTC	CASSQVASRSYEQYF
.	few	TRBJ1-4	TRBV7-6	TGTGCCAGCAGGGAGAACGGTGCAACTAATGAAAAACTGTTTTTT	CASRENGATNEKLFF
TRBD1	.	TRBJ1-4	TRBV27	TGTGCCAGCAGTCCTTTTCCGGGACAGGATGAAAAACTGTTTTTT	CASSPFPGQDEKLFF
.	few	TRBJ2-1	TRBV5-4	TGTGCCAGCAGCTTGGCTTGGGGGTCTCAGGGCGAGCAGTTCTTC	CASSLAWGSQGEQFF
.	few	TRBJ1-1	TRBV11-2	TGTGCCAGCAGCTTAGTACAGAACACTGAAGCTTTCTTT	CASSLVQNTEAFF
.	.	TRBJ2-7	TRBV7-9	TGTGCCAGCAGCAAATATAATCACTACGAGCAGTACTTC	CASSKYNHYEQYF
TRBD2	medium-sized	TRBJ2-5	TRBV7-9	TGTGCCAGCAGCAACCTAGCGGGGGGGCCCCAAGAGACCCAGTACTTC	CASSNLAGGPQETQYF
.	once	TRBJ1-2	TRBV5-6	TGTGCCAGCAGCTTGGTATTAGGGTCGCCGTTCTACACCTTC	CASSLVLGSPFYTF
.	.	TRBJ2-3	TRBV27	TGTGCCAGCGGCCCGTCCCCTAGGGCGCAGTATTTT	CASGPSPRAQYF
.	.	TRBJ2-1	TRBV7-6	TGTGCCAGCAGCTGGGGGTTGAATGAGCAGTTCTTC	CASSWGLNEQFF
.	few	TRBJ2-7	TRBV19	TGTGCCAGTAGTTCCGCGCCGTACAGGACACACTACGAGCAGTACTTC	CASSSAPYRTHYEQYF
.	medium-sized	TRBJ2-3	TRBV10-3	TGTGCCATCAGAGGGTTGGACAACACAGATACGCAGTATTTT	CAIRGLDNTDTQYF
.	.	TRBJ2-1	TRBV29-1	TGCAGCGTTGAAGGGTATGTGCCCCGTAGCTCCTACAATGAGCAGTTCTTC	CSVEGYVPRSSYNEQFF
TRBD1	.	TRBJ2-7	TRBV5-6	TGTGCCAGCAGCTGGATGACAGGGTCCTACGAGCAGTACTTC	CASSWMTGSYEQYF
TRBD1	.	TRBJ2-3	TRBV12-5	TGTGCTAGTGGTTTTAGGGGGCCCACAGATACGCAGTATTTT	CASGFRGPTDTQYF
TRBD2	few	TRBJ2-3	TRBV10-2	TGCGCTACGATGAGCGGGGCCCCTCAAGATACGCAGTATTTT	CATMSGAPQDTQYF
TRBD1	few	TRBJ1-1	TRBV4-1	TGCGCCAGCAGCCAGTTACAGGGGCTCAACACTGAAGCTTTCTTT	CASSQLQGLNTEAFF
.	few	TRBJ1-2	TRBV7-9	TGTGCCAGCAGCGGGCCGGGGCCCTTCTATGGCTACACCTTC	CASSGPGPFYGYTF
.	.	TRBJ1-1	TRBV10-3	TGTGCCATCAGCTTTCAGAACACTGAAGCTTTCTTT	CAISFQNTEAFF
.	few	TRBJ2-7	TRBV18	TGTGCCAGCTCACCCGAGGAAACTAGCATCTACGAGCAGTACTTC	CASSPEETSIYEQYF
.	few	TRBJ1-3	TRBV5-4	TGTGCCAGCAGCCACAGGACGTCTGGAAACACCATATATTTT	CASSHRTSGNTIYF
.	.	TRBJ2-1	TRBV9	TGTGCCAGCAGCCCCGGGACAAGCTCCTACAATGAGCAGTTCTTC	CASSPGTSSYNEQFF
.	.	TRBJ1-1	TRBV27	TGTGCCAGCAGTTGGGGAGTGAACACTGAAGCTTTCTTT	CASSWGVNTEAFF